This note documents a single T cell receptor (beta chain) sequence. Its matching antigen is unknown. The method was immunoSEQ multiplex PCR; TCRdb's version includes in-frame clones alone and lacks a portion of them. The table includes tens of thousands of clones, roughly 91% detected once. CDR3 length: 16 amino acids. Looked up from germline, CDR1 is LNHDA and CDR2 is SQIVND (reference sequence). Trimming left V 7 bases short and J 5 bases short, with 23 bases between. This sample is drawn from a study of graft-versus-host responses after intestinal transplantation. Study overall: Anti-thymocyte globulin induction, then tacrolimus and steroids for approximately 3 years, went to all recipients.

Study-level points and caveats: Patients who carried graft-donor T cell macrochimerism also had high graft-versus-host to host-versus-graft clonal ratios in their allografts.

This rearrangement joins TRBV19 to TRBJ1-2; a possible D gene is TRBD1 (6 bases). The receptor was isolated from a human donor who received an intestinal transplant. This specimen was unstimulated CD8+ T cells sorted from spleen or lymph node cells, taken before intestinal transplant. The CDR3 bases are TGTGCCAGTACCGCCATCGCGTGGGGGCGCTGGTATGGCTACACCTTC. Residues: CASTAIAWGRWYGYTF.